These T cell receptor beta chains were read from a single sample in a study of blood T cells in healthy people across ages. TCRdb recomputed calls from the 5' RACE reads with MiXCR, one row per CDR3 protein. The sample contains 500,000 to 650,000 distinct CDR3 sequences, about 29% of which appear only once. These data were likewise used in another study, on T cells of mothers and their children.

The sequencing input was blood. The receptors were gathered from a boy between 2 and 10 years old in good health. Each CDR3 is given with its conserved first and last residue. A D gene is named only where the DNA matches it firmly. The size of a clone is reported for some rows only, either as once, few or many, or as a class for expanded clones.

v_gene: TRBV7-2; j_gene: TRBJ1-1; abundance: -; d_gene: -; CDR3nt: TGTGCCAGCAGCAAAGGCCTGAACACTGAAGCTTTCTTT; CDR3aa: CASSKGLNTEAFF
v_gene: TRBV6-2/TRBV6-3; j_gene: TRBJ2-7; abundance: once; d_gene: TRBD2; CDR3nt: TGTGCCAGCAGCCCCCCCACTAGCGGGTCTTACGAGCAGTACTTC; CDR3aa: CASSPPTSGSYEQYF
v_gene: TRBV10-3; j_gene: TRBJ2-5; abundance: -; d_gene: TRBD2; CDR3nt: TGTGCCATCAGTGTGCGGGAGGAAGAGACCCAGTACTTC; CDR3aa: CAISVREEETQYF
v_gene: TRBV5-1; j_gene: TRBJ2-7; abundance: -; d_gene: TRBD2; CDR3nt: TGCGCCAGCAGCTCCTGGGCTAGCGGAAGCCTCTCCTACGAGCAGTACTTC; CDR3aa: CASSSWASGSLSYEQYF
v_gene: TRBV7-9; j_gene: TRBJ1-1; abundance: -; d_gene: TRBD1; CDR3nt: TGTGCCAGCAGCTCCGGGACAGAGAACACTGAAGCTTTCTTT; CDR3aa: CASSSGTENTEAFF
v_gene: TRBV2; j_gene: TRBJ2-5; abundance: -; d_gene: TRBD2; CDR3nt: TGTGCCAGCAGGAAACCTAGCGGGAGTGTCGGGATGGAGACCCAGTACTTC; CDR3aa: CASRKPSGSVGMETQYF
v_gene: TRBV6-5; j_gene: TRBJ2-1; abundance: -; d_gene: TRBD2; CDR3nt: TGTGCCAGCAGTTCCCCCTTTAGCGGGGGGCGCTACAATGAGCAGTTCTTC; CDR3aa: CASSSPFSGGRYNEQFF
v_gene: TRBV12-3/TRBV12-4; j_gene: TRBJ2-5; abundance: -; d_gene: -; CDR3nt: TGTGCCAGCAGTGAGCCCCTTTCCGGAGGGTACCAAGAGACCCAGTACTTC; CDR3aa: CASSEPLSGGYQETQYF
v_gene: TRBV20-1; j_gene: TRBJ2-7; abundance: few; d_gene: -; CDR3nt: TGCAGTGCTAGAGATAGATTTGGGTACGAGCAGTACTTC; CDR3aa: CSARDRFGYEQYF
v_gene: TRBV25-1; j_gene: TRBJ2-1; abundance: -; d_gene: -; CDR3nt: TGTGCCAGCAGCGGGCCACGGTGGACTCCCGGAGATGAGCAGTTCTTC; CDR3aa: CASSGPRWTPGDEQFF
v_gene: TRBV5-1; j_gene: TRBJ2-2; abundance: once; d_gene: TRBD1; CDR3nt: TGCGCCAGCAGCTTGGCCGGGACAGGGTTGGTCGGGGAGCTGTTTTTT; CDR3aa: CASSLAGTGLVGELFF
v_gene: TRBV20-1; j_gene: TRBJ2-1; abundance: -; d_gene: TRBD2; CDR3nt: TGCAGTGCTAGAGACCCGAGACTAGCGGGATACGTCGATGAGCAGTTCTTC; CDR3aa: CSARDPRLAGYVDEQFF
v_gene: TRBV7-3; j_gene: TRBJ2-5; abundance: -; d_gene: -; CDR3nt: TGTGCCAGCAGCTTAACAGGATGGGGCGCGAGGGAGACCCAGTACTTC; CDR3aa: CASSLTGWGARETQYF
v_gene: TRBV3-1; j_gene: TRBJ2-2; abundance: few; d_gene: -; CDR3nt: TGTGCCAGCAGCCCGTTTGAGGGGCCCGGGGAGCTGTTTTTT; CDR3aa: CASSPFEGPGELFF
v_gene: TRBV7-9; j_gene: TRBJ1-4; abundance: few; d_gene: -; CDR3nt: TGTGCCAGCAGCTCCAGAAACTCGGGGGCAGCTGAAAAACTGTTTTTT; CDR3aa: CASSSRNSGAAEKLFF
v_gene: TRBV9; j_gene: TRBJ2-2; abundance: -; d_gene: -; CDR3nt: TGTGCCAGCAGCGTAGATGGAGGGTTGAACACCGGGGAGCTGTTTTTT; CDR3aa: CASSVDGGLNTGELFF
v_gene: TRBV10-1; j_gene: TRBJ2-2; abundance: few; d_gene: TRBD1; CDR3nt: TGCGCCAGCAGAGAGGGGGCCACCGGGGAGCTGTTTTTT; CDR3aa: CASREGATGELFF
v_gene: TRBV11-2; j_gene: TRBJ2-1; abundance: -; d_gene: -; CDR3nt: TGTGCCAGCAGCTTAGTCGCCGTGTACAATGAGCAGTTCTTC; CDR3aa: CASSLVAVYNEQFF
v_gene: TRBV7-7; j_gene: TRBJ2-3; abundance: few; d_gene: TRBD1; CDR3nt: TGTGCCAGCAGCTTAGACAGGGGGAATACGCAGTATTTT; CDR3aa: CASSLDRGNTQYF
v_gene: TRBV7-9; j_gene: TRBJ2-5; abundance: -; d_gene: -; CDR3nt: TGTGCCATTGAGACGTCCGGCAGGCAAGAGACCCAGTACTTC; CDR3aa: CAIETSGRQETQYF